This T cell receptor beta chain was obtained from a study of OX40 agonist ivuxolimab in advanced cancers. About the study: Every 2 weeks, patients received ivuxolimab intravenously, dosed at 0.01 to 10 mg/kg.

Cycle 7 day 1, cycle 4 day 1, and baseline were the timepoints at which blood was sampled. Study-wide results and limits: What antigens the expanded peripheral T cells recognized was never established. Among the least clonally expanded were partial responders at 0.1-3.0 mg/kg.

The germline V gene has CDR1 SGHRS and CDR2 YFSETQ. The trim removed 3 bases at V and 4 bases at J, leaving 8 bases unmatched. CDR3 length equals 15 residues. As to this clone: Its antigen is not identified.

Produced via immunoSEQ multiplex PCR; TCRdb's table is partial and in-frame only. The sample consists of 55,000 to 75,000 clones, 70% to 85% of them appearing once. V and J are TRBV5-1 and TRBJ2-7, with 9 bases lining up with TRBD2. This TCR derives from an adult with an advanced solid tumor such as melanoma, head and neck, liver or kidney cancer. The sample consisted of CD4+ or CD8+ T cells sorted from blood, taken in a trial of the OX40 agonist ivuxolimab. CDR3 sequence reads: CASSSLLAGVYEQYF. The CDR3 DNA follows: TGCGCCAGCAGCTCCTTATTAGCGGGAGTGTACGAGCAGTACTTC.